This T cell receptor (beta chain) was obtained from a study of blood T cell repertoires in COVID-19. In the study's own analysis: How many nucleated cells were present was estimated from reference gene primer amplification. The protocol was immunoSEQ multiplex PCR, while the TCRdb copy is restricted to in-frame clones and leaves out a portion. The V and J calls and the clone size are those of that table, but D and trimming were determined from the DNA. The table records some 180,000 clones, about 83% of them present only once. Trimming stripped 3 bases from V and 3 bases from J, with 14 bases between. Germline V gene sequence: CDR1 SGHRS, CDR2 YFSETQ. This CDR3 has 15 residues.

Sequences were obtained from peripheral blood. This TCR was sampled from a woman between 65 and 79 years old who had recovered from COVID-19. This rearrangement joins TRBV5-1 to TRBJ2-3; D is perhaps TRBD1 (6 bases). This chain's CDR3 is CASSSGTYSTDTQYF. DNA of the CDR3: TGCGCCAGCAGCTCCGGGACATACTCAACAGATACGCAGTATTTT. Based on the CDR3 plus reference TRBV5-1 and TRBJ2-3, the full variable domain is KAGVTQTPRYLIKTRGQQVTLSCSPISGHRSVSWYQQTPGQGLQFLFEYFSETQRNKGNFPGRFSGRQFSNSRSEMNVSTLELGDSALYLCASSSGTYSTDTQYFGPGTRLTVL.